This entry features one TCR beta chain sequence. Its antigen is not known. The PCR used 60 Vbeta and 13 Jbeta primers. Assay used: immunoSEQ multiplex PCR; TCRdb lists only in-frame clones, some missing. With 60,000 to 75,000 clones in the sample, the ten largest clones hold roughly 1.7%. The data are from a study of cytomegalovirus exposure and HLA in healthy donors. Points from the study as a whole: Most TCRs appeared rarely, but some public TCRs recurred in many donors. Later analysis found that TCR beta chains associated with HLA were more clonally expanded than other, equally common chains.

The source is a woman in her twenties or thirties in good health and CMV-seronegative. The sequencing input was PBMCs.

CDR3 DNA: TGTGCCAGCAGCGGAAACAGGGACACTGAAGCTTTCTTT. Protein sequence: CASSGNRDTEAFF. The gene calls are TRBV9 and TRBJ1-1, with D possibly matching TRBD1 (6 bases). With 3 bases removed from V and 3 bases from J, the gap between germline ends came to 9 bases. CDR3 length equals 13 residues. Germline assignment: CDR1 SGDLS and CDR2 YYNGEE.